A single sample is the source of the 20 T cell receptor beta chains below, sequenced in a study of blood T cell repertoires in COVID-19. The data were produced by immunoSEQ multiplex PCR, yet TCRdb's version contains in-frame clones alone and is incomplete. The table includes approximately 470,000 clones, roughly 87% detected once. Material: PBMCs or T cells enriched from blood (not recorded which). The source is a woman aged 18 to 35 who had recovered from COVID-19.

The genes are TRBV6-5 and TRBJ1-1; D unclear. The CDR3 spans 14 residues. Trimming left V 4 bases short and J 1 base short, with 10 bases between. The V gene's germline CDR1 is MNHEY and CDR2 SVGAGI. CDR3 sequence reads: CASSSSWQNTEAFF. The CDR3 region has the DNA TGTGCCAGCAGTTCCTCGTGGCAGAACACTGAAGCTTTCTTT.

This clone was observed a handful of times. The V gene is TRBV6-5, the J gene TRBJ1-1; 10 positions agree with TRBD1. Germline CDR1 reads MNHEY; CDR2 reads SVGAGI. The CDR3 spans 13 residues. The trim removed 2 bases at V and 6 bases at J, leaving 0 bases unmatched. The CDR3 protein is CASSYGTGAEAFF. As DNA, the CDR3 is TGTGCCAGCAGTTACGGGACAGGGGCTGAAGCTTTCTTT.

This chain links TRBV29-1 with TRBJ1-5, with D unclear. The CDR3 extends over 16 amino acids. Germline lookup yields CDR1 SQVTM and CDR2 ANQGSEA. Here the CDR3 reads CSCLLRSTYSNQPQHF. The DNA for the CDR3 is TGCAGTTGCTTACTTAGGAGCACTTATAGCAATCAGCCCCAGCATTTT.

CDR3 residues: CASHRRGQAYEQYF. Here the CDR3 DNA reads TGTGCCAGTCATAGAAGGGGGCAAGCCTACGAGCAGTACTTC. The rearrangement links TRBV7-8 to TRBJ2-7, with 7 positions matching TRBD1. Germline V gives CDR1 SGHVS, CDR2 FQNEAQ. The length of the CDR3 is 14 residues. With V trimmed by 9 bases and J by 2 bases, 10 bases remained unmatched.

This chain uses TRBV19 with TRBJ1-3; 7 bases match TRBD1. From germline, CDR1 is LNHDA and CDR2 SQIVND (reference sequence). V gave up 5 bases and J gave up 0 bases; unmatched junction bases: 13. The CDR3 length is 18 residues. CDR3 region: CASSPRGQVQDSGNTIYF. DNA for the CDR3: TGTGCCAGTAGTCCCCGAGGACAGGTACAAGACTCTGGAAACACCATATATTTT. The whole variable domain, remainder taken from reference TRBV19 and TRBJ1-3, is DGGITQSPKYLFRKEGQNVTLSCEQNLNHDAMYWYRQDPGQGLRLIYYSQIVNDFQKGDIAEGYSVSREKKESFPLTVTSAQKNPTAFYLCASSPRGQVQDSGNTIYFGEGSWLTVV.

This chain connects TRBV30 to TRBJ2-6; no clear D. The CDR3 length is 15 residues. The ends were cut back, 0 bases at V and 4 bases at J, with 10 bases in the middle. Germline V lookup: CDR1 GTSNPN, CDR2 SVGIG (reference sequence). CDR3 sequence reads: CAWSVQPLGANVLTF. DNA of the CDR3: TGTGCCTGGAGTGTACAGCCTCTAGGGGCCAACGTCCTGACTTTC.

With respect to this clone: Other DNA sequences from this sample encode an identical CDR3 as well. V gene TRBV12-3 or TRBV12-4 combines with J gene TRBJ1-2, with D perhaps TRBD1 (6 bases). The CDR3 length is 12 residues. V was trimmed by 5 bases and J by 9 bases, leaving 13 bases between them. The CDR3 sequence: CASSLGQGSYTF. DNA of the CDR3: TGTGCCAGCAGTCTAGGGCAGGGGAGCTACACCTTC.

This clone was seen a handful of times. The J gene is TRBJ1-1, the V gene TRBV28; D ambiguous. The CDR3 is 13 residues long. CDR1 MDHEN and CDR2 SYDVKM come from the germline V gene. V was clipped by 2 bases and J by 7 bases, with 11 bases between them. The CDR3 loop reads CASSLVRRDEAFF. The CDR3 DNA is TGTGCCAGCAGTTTAGTGCGTCGAGATGAAGCTTTCTTT.

This clone came up once. The genes are TRBV28 and TRBJ2-7, with 14 bases aligning to TRBD2. This CDR3 is 18 amino acids long. J gave up 1 base and V 3 bases, and 8 bases lay outside the gene matches. The germline V gene has CDR1 MDHEN and CDR2 SYDVKM. CDR3 nucleotide sequence: TGTGCCAGCAGTTTTACCAGGGGGACTAGCGGGGGTTCCTACGAGCAGTACTTC. This sequence encodes CASSFTRGTSGGSYEQYF. Together with reference TRBV28 and TRBJ2-7, the CDR3 gives the full variable domain: DVKVTQSSRYLVKRTGEKVFLECVQDMDHENMFWYRQDPGLGLRLIYFSYDVKMKEKGDIPEGYSVSREKKERFSLILESASTNQTSMYLCASSFTRGTSGGSYEQYFGPGTRLTVT.

The chain combines TRBV2 with TRBJ2-5, with 10 bases fitting TRBD2. Germline V gene data show CDR1 as SNHLY and CDR2 as FYNNEI. V was pared by 5 bases and J by 1 base, with 7 bases of the junction left unmatched. CDR3 length: 16 residues. DNA for the CDR3: TGTGCCAGCAGTTCCATTAGCGGGGGGCGCCAAGAGACCCAGTACTTC. It yields the protein CASSSISGGRQETQYF.

The chain employs TRBV27 and TRBJ1-2; 8 positions agree with TRBD1. The CDR3 consists of 16 residues. The trim removed 0 bases at V and 4 bases at J, leaving 7 bases unmatched. CDR1 is MNHEY, CDR2 SMNVEV, per germline (reference sequence). The CDR3 loop reads CASSLSVGTGFYGYTF. The CDR3 DNA follows: TGTGCCAGCAGTTTATCGGTGGGGACAGGATTCTATGGCTACACCTTC.

V gene TRBV12-3 or TRBV12-4 combines with J gene TRBJ1-1; a weak D match, TRBD1 (5 bases). The CDR3 sequence is 13 residues long. Trimming cost V 6 bases and J 6 bases, with 14 bases left between them. CDR3 sequence reads: CASSNQQDAEAFF. In DNA, the CDR3 is TGTGCCAGCAGCAACCAACAGGACGCTGAAGCTTTCTTT.

This sequence joins TRBV3-1 (or the pseudogene TRBV3-2) and TRBJ2-7, with 10 bases aligning to TRBD1. This CDR3 comprises 14 residues. CDR1 LGHDT and CDR2 YNNKEL come from the germline V gene (reference sequence). Trimming took 4 bases from V and 2 from J; bases not matched to a gene: 2. Written as DNA, the CDR3 is TGTGCCAGCAGCCGGACAGGGGGGGCCTACGAGCAGTACTTC. Residues: CASSRTGGAYEQYF.

This clone showed up just a few times. This sample includes further DNA sequences coding for the same CDR3. The V gene is TRBV18, the J gene TRBJ2-3, with TRBD1 as a possible D gene (8 bases). Germline CDR1 KGHSH, CDR2 LQKENI. The CDR3 is made up of 16 amino acids. V lost 3 bases, J lost 4 bases, and 17 bases lay in between. Written as DNA, the CDR3 is TGTGCCAGCTCACCCCCGAACAGGGGGGGCGCAGATACGCAGTATTTT. It is translated as CASSPPNRGGADTQYF.

This clone was observed once. The chain is built from TRBV19 and TRBJ1-5, with 9 bases fitting TRBD1. With 6 bases clipped from V and 9 bases from J, the junction kept 12 bases outside the gene matches. There are 15 residues in the CDR3. CDR1 is LNHDA and CDR2 is SQIVND in the germline V gene (reference sequence). In nucleotides, the CDR3 is TGTGCCAGTAGCCAGACACAGGGGGCGGGGGGGCCCCAGCATTTT. It codes for CASSQTQGAGGPQHF.

The V call is TRBV19, the J call TRBJ2-5, with TRBD2 identical over 9 bases. The CDR3 sequence is 16 residues long. Germline values: CDR1 LNHDA, CDR2 SQIVND (reference sequence). Trimming removed 5 bases from V and 3 bases from J; junction bases left unmatched: 10. The CDR3: CASSPRGSGGKETQYF. The CDR3 DNA sequence: TGTGCCAGTAGTCCCCGGGGGAGCGGGGGGAAAGAGACCCAGTACTTC.

DNA of the CDR3: TGTGCCAGCAGCTTAGATCTTGGGAGGACAGGGGGAGTCCGGGACAGTTTCGAAAAACTGTTTTTT. It specifies CASSLDLGRTGGVRDSFEKLFF. V is TRBV11-3 and J is TRBJ1-4; 10 bases match TRBD1. The length of the CDR3 is 22 residues. CDR1 is SGHNT and CDR2 is YENEEA in the germline V gene. V gave up 0 bases and J gave up 8 bases; unmatched junction bases: 24.

This chain connects TRBV4-1 to TRBJ2-7; 9 nucleotides align to TRBD1. CDR1 and CDR2 (germline): MGHRA, YSYEKL. This CDR3 comprises 15 residues. V gave up 4 bases and J gave up 5 bases; unmatched junction bases: 9. This chain's CDR3 is CASSRGDREGNEQYF. The CDR3 DNA reads TGCGCCAGCAGCCGTGGGGACAGGGAGGGGAACGAGCAGTACTTC.

The chain links TRBV2 to TRBJ2-5; 7 bases map to TRBD2. The trim removed 11 bases at V and 4 bases at J, leaving 16 bases unmatched. The V gene's germline CDR1 is SNHLY and CDR2 FYNNEI. The CDR3 totals 15 residues. CDR3 sequence: CAGAPGLAAPETQYF. The CDR3 bases are TGTGCCGGGGCTCCGGGGCTAGCGGCTCCAGAGACCCAGTACTTC.

The chain recombines TRBV3-1 (or the pseudogene TRBV3-2) with TRBJ2-7; D is possibly TRBD1 (6 bases). Germline V gene data show CDR1 as LGHDT and CDR2 as YNNKEL (reference sequence). V dropped 5 bases and J dropped 3 bases, with 14 bases sitting between them. The CDR3 consists of 14 residues. CDR3 residues: CASSKRQADYEQYF. DNA for the CDR3: TGTGCCAGCAGCAAAAGACAGGCCGACTACGAGCAGTACTTC.